The 9 T cell receptor beta chains reported below all come from one sample, sequenced in a study of OX40 agonist ivuxolimab in advanced cancers. Some clones are missing from TCRdb's copy, which holds only in-frame ones; the method was immunoSEQ multiplex PCR. The sample holds tens of thousands of clones, about 85% seen once. The source material was CD4+ or CD8+ T cells sorted from blood, sampled in a trial of the OX40 agonist ivuxolimab. The receptors shown here come from an adult with an advanced solid tumor such as melanoma, head and neck, liver or kidney cancer.

This chain links TRBV5-4 with TRBJ2-7; D might be TRBD1 (6 bases). The CDR3 has 15 residues. V gave up 0 bases and J gave up 6 bases, with 16 bases separating them. The germline CDR1 and CDR2 sequences are SGHNT and YYREEE (reference sequence). CDR3 protein: CASSLAGTSSVEQYF. In DNA form, the CDR3 reads TGTGCCAGCAGCTTGGCCGGGACAAGCTCAGTCGAGCAGTACTTC. The whole variable domain, filled in from reference TRBV5-4 and TRBJ2-7, reads ETGVTQSPTHLIKTRGQQVTLRCSSQSGHNTVSWYQQALGQGPQFIFQYYREEENGRGNFPPRFSGLQFPNYSSELNVNALELDDSALYLCASSLAGTSSVEQYFGPGTRLTVT.

The J gene is TRBJ2-7, the V gene TRBV6-5; TRBD1 agrees at 7 bases. The junction had 9 bases not matched to a gene; V was cut back by 10 bases and J by 0 bases. The CDR3 covers 14 residues. Germline V gene sequence: CDR1 MNHEY, CDR2 SVGAGI. The CDR3 DNA sequence: TGTGCCACCCATGGGACAGACTACTCCTACGAGCAGTACTTC. This translates into CATHGTDYSYEQYF.

This clone was counted a single time. This chain connects TRBV25-1 to TRBJ1-1; D remains ambiguous. The CDR3 sequence is 14 residues long. The ends were cut back, 7 bases at V and 0 bases at J, with 12 bases in the middle. The germline V gene has CDR1 MGHDK and CDR2 SYGVNS. For the CDR3, the DNA is TGTGCCAGCACAAAGTACGGGTTGAACACTGAAGCTTTCTTT. Protein product: CASTKYGLNTEAFF. The complete variable domain, with remaining parts taken from reference TRBV25-1 and TRBJ1-1, reads EADIYQTPRYLVIGTGKKITLECSQTMGHDKMYWYQQDPGMELHLIHYSYGVNSTEKGDLSSESTVSRIRTEHFPLTLESARPSHTSQYLCASTKYGLNTEAFFGQGTRLTVV.

The J gene is TRBJ2-3, the V gene TRBV4-1; D not certain. Trimming left V 0 bases short and J 5 bases short, with 9 bases between. From germline, CDR1 is MGHRA and CDR2 YSYEKL. CDR3 length: 14 amino acids. The CDR3: CASSQDNGRDTQYF. CDR3 bases: TGCGCCAGCAGCCAAGATAACGGACGAGATACGCAGTATTTT.

The chain carries TRBV27 and TRBJ2-1, with D possibly TRBD1 on 6 matching bases. Looked up from germline, CDR1 is MNHEY and CDR2 is SMNVEV (reference sequence). V lost 2 bases to trimming and J lost 6 bases, with 8 bases between them. The CDR3 runs to 13 residues. The CDR3 coding sequence is TGTGCCAGCAGTTTAGGGACAATCAATGAGCAGTTCTTC. Protein: CASSLGTINEQFF.

The sample holds one count of this clone. The chain combines TRBV28 with TRBJ1-1; 7 nucleotides agree with TRBD1. This CDR3 comprises 15 residues. V lost 3 bases, J lost 1 base, and 5 bases stayed unmatched. Germline V CDR1 and CDR2: MDHEN, SYDVKM. CDR3 in amino acids: CASSFSGGPNTEAFF. The CDR3 DNA reads TGTGCCAGCAGTTTTTCAGGGGGGCCGAACACTGAAGCTTTCTTT.

The gene calls are TRBV18 and TRBJ2-2, with 7 bases fitting TRBD2. CDR1 and CDR2 from the germline V gene are KGHSH and LQKENI. This CDR3 has 15 amino acids. V trimming: 3 bases; J trimming: 9 bases; junction bases outside the gene matches: 10. CDR3 nucleotide sequence: TGTGCCAGCTCACCTATAGCGGGCCAAGGTCGGGAGCTGTTTTTT. It codes for CASSPIAGQGRELFF.

This clone appeared once. The chain employs TRBV2 and TRBJ1-5, with D maybe TRBD1 (5 bases). The germline V gene encodes CDR1 SNHLY and CDR2 FYNNEI. Trimming pared 6 bases from V and 4 bases from J, leaving 10 bases between. The CDR3 runs 13 residues. The CDR3 DNA reads as TGTGCCAGCAGCGACAGCTTTAATCAGCCCCAGCATTTT. This encodes CASSDSFNQPQHF.

The chain uses TRBV19 and TRBJ2-2; D gene unclear. There are 13 residues in the CDR3. Germline assignment: CDR1 LNHDA and CDR2 SQIVND (reference sequence). The V gene lost 1 base and the J gene lost 3 bases, with 3 bases spanning the gap. CDR3 in DNA: TGTGCCAGTAGTATAGGGTACACCGGGGAGCTGTTTTTT. This encodes CASSIGYTGELFF.